This T cell receptor (beta chain) is drawn from a study of shared clonotypes between healthy human individuals. Germline trimming cut 7 bases from V and 1 base from J; bases unmatched to any gene: 4. From germline, CDR1 is SQVTM and CDR2 ANQGSEA. There are 12 residues in the CDR3. Several immunoSEQ 96-well plates shared each subset's DNA, each plate a replicate. The table came from immunoSEQ multiplex PCR; TCRdb's copy has only in-frame clones and leaves some out. The top ten clones hold roughly 0.36% of a sample with 2 million to 2.5 million clones, approximately 95% of them seen once. The chain is built from TRBV29-1 and TRBJ2-7; 7 bases line up with TRBD2. This TCR came from a young man in good health. Some clones in this sample may be carry-over from other donors' samples. Sequencing was performed on naive CD4+ T cells from PBMCs. Stated subset: CD45RA+ positively selected. CDR3 bases: TGCAGCGGGCGAGCGGGGTCCTACGAGCAGTACTTC. Amino acid sequence: CSGRAGSYEQYF.